The present entry profiles one T cell receptor (beta chain) with its context. Its antigen is undetermined. The data belong to a study of T-cell memory formation after mild COVID-19. Looking at the study overall: TCR clusters were mostly donor specific.

Losses at the gene ends were 4 bases for V and 2 bases for J; bases not matched to a gene: 11. This CDR3 has 17 amino acids. Germline V CDR1 and CDR2: SGHNT, YYREEE (reference sequence). Libraries for TCRalpha and TCRbeta carried sample barcodes and unique molecular identifiers via 5'RACE. TCRdb called the 5' RACE reads again in MiXCR, with one record for every CDR3 protein. The table records some 490,000 distinct CDR3 sequences, roughly 18% of them present only once. Study-wide findings and caveats: Clones that contracted clustered mainly in CM and EM if CD4+ and in EMRA if CD8+. There were some responding clones in pre-infection memory, which suggested that cross-reactive memory had joined.

This chain links TRBV5-4 with TRBJ2-7; 11 positions match TRBD2. The sequencing sample was made of PBMCs or a T cell subset sorted from them (not recorded which). The TCR comes from an adult woman who had mild COVID-19 (a few samples of this study predate the infection). Cell type and time point are not known. This CDR3 reads CASSLRSGTSGPYEQYF. In DNA, the CDR3 is TGTGCCAGCAGCCTACGTTCCGGGACTAGCGGCCCCTACGAGCAGTACTTC.